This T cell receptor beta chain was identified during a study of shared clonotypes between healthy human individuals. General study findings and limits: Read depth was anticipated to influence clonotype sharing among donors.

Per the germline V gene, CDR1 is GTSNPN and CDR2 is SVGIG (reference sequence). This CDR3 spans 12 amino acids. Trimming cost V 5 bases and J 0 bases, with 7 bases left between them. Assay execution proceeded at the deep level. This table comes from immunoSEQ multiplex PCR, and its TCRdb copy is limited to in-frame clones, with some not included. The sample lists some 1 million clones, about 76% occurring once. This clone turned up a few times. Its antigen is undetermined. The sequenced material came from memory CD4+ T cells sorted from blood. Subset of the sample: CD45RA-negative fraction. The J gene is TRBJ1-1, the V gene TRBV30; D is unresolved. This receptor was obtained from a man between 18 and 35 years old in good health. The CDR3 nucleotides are TGTGCCTGGGTCTTACTGAACACTGAAGCTTTCTTT. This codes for CAWVLLNTEAFF.